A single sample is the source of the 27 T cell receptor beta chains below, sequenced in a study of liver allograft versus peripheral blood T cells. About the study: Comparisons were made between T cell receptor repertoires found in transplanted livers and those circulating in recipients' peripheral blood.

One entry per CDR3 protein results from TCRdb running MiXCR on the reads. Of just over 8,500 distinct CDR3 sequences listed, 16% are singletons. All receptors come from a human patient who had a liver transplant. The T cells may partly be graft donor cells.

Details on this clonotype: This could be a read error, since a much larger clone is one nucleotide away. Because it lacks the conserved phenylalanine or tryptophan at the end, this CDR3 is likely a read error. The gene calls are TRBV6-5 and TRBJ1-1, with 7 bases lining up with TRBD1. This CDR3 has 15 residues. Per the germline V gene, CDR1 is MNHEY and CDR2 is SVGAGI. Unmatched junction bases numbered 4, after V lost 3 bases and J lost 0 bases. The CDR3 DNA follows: TGTGCCAGCAGTTATTCGGGACAGCTGAACACTGAAGCTTTCCTT. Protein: CASSYSGQLNTEAFL.

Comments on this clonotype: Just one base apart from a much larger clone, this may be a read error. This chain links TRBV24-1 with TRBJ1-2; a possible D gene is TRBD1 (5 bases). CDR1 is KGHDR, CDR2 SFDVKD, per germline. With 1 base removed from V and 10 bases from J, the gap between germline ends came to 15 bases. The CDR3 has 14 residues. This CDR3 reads CATSDLWDAWNYTF. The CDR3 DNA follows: TGTGCCACCAGTGATTTATGGGACGCCTGGAACTACACCTTC.

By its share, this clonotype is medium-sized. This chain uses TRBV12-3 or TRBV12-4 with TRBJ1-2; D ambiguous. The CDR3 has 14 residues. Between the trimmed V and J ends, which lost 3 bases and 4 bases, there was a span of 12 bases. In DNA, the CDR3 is TGTGCCAGCAGTTTTAACAGCTTTATCTATGGCTACACCTTC. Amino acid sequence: CASSFNSFIYGYTF.

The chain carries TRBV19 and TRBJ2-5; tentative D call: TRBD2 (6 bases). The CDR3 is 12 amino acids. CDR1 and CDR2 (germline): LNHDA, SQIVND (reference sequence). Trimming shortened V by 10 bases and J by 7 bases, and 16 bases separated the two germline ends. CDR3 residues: CATRRAGGTQYF. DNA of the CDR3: TGTGCCACCCGCAGGGCCGGGGGGACCCAGTACTTC.

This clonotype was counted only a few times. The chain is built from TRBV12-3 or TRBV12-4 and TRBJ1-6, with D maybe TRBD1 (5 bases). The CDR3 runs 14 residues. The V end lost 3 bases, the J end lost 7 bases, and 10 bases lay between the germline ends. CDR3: CASSFRAYNSPLHF. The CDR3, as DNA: TGTGCCAGCAGTTTCAGGGCGTACAATTCACCCCTCCACTTT.

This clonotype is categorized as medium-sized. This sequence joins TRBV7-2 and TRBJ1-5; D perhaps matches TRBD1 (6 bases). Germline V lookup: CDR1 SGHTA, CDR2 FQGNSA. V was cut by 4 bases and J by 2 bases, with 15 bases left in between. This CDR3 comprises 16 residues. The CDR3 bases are TGTGCCAGCAGCTCCGCGGGGGCAAGTGGCAATCAGCCCCAGCATTTT. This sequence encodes CASSSAGASGNQPQHF.

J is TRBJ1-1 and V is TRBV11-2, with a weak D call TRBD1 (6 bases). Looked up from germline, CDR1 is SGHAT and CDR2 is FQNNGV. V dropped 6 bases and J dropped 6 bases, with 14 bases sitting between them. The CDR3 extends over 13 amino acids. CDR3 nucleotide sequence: TGTGCCAGCAGGGAACAGGGCTACGCTGAAGCTTTCTTT. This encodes CASREQGYAEAFF.

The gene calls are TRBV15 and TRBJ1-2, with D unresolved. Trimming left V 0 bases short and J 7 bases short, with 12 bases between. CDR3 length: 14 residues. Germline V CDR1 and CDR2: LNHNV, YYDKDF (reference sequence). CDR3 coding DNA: TGTGCCACCAGCAGAGATTTAGTGCGGAGTGGCTACACCTTC. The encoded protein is CATSRDLVRSGYTF.

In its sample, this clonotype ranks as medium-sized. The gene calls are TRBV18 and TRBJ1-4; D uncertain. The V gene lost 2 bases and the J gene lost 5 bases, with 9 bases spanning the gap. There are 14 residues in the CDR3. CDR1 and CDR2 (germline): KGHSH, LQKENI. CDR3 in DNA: TGTGCCAGCTCACCAAGGCGGCAGAATGAAAAACTGTTTTTT. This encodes CASSPRRQNEKLFF. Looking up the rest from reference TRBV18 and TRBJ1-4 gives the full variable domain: NAGVMQNPRHLVRRRGQEARLRCSPMKGHSHVYWYRQLPEEGLKFMVYLQKENIIDESGMPKERFSAEFPKEGPSILRIQQVVRGDSAAYFCASSPRRQNEKLFFGSGTQLSVL.

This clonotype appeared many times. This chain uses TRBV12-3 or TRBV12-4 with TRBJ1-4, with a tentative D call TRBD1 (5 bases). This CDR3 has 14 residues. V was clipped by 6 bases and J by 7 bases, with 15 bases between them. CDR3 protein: CASSQTASPEKLFF. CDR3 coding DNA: TGTGCCAGCAGCCAGACAGCGTCCCCTGAAAAACTGTTTTTT.

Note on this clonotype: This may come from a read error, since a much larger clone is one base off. In nucleotides, the CDR3 is TGTGCCAACTCACTGACAGGGGCGGTCACAGATACGCAGTATTTT. Translation gives CANSLTGAVTDTQYF. The chain employs TRBV18 and TRBJ2-3; 8 bases align to TRBD1. Per germline, CDR1 KGHSH and CDR2 LQKENI. The length of the CDR3 is 15 residues.

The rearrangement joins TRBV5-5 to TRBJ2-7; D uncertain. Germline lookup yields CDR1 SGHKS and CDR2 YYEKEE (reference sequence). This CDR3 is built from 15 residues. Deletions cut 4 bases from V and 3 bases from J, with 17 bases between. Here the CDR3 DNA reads TGTGCCAGCAGCGAAGAGCCGGGCCCTTACTACGAGCAGTACTTC. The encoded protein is CASSEEPGPYYEQYF.

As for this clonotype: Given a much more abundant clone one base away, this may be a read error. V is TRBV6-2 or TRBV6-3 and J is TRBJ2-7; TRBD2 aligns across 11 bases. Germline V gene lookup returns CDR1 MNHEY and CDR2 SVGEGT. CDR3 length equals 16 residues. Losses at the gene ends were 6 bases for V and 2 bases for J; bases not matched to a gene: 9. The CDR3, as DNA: TGTGCCAGCAGCCGGTGGACTAGCGGGCGGGCCTACGAGCAGTACTTC. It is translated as CASSRWTSGRAYEQYF.

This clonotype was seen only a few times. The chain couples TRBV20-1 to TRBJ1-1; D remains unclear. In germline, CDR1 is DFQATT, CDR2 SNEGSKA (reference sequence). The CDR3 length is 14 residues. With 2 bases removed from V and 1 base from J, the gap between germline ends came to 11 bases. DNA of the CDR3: TGCAGTGCTAGACACGGACGGGCGAACACTGAAGCTTTCTTT. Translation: CSARHGRANTEAFF.

The CDR3 region has the DNA TGTGCCAGCAGTGAATTTTCCATTGAAGCTTTCTTT. Translated: CASSEFSIEAFF. The chain recombines TRBV6-1 with TRBJ1-1; D is unclear. Trimming left V 2 bases short and J 7 bases short, with 8 bases between. Germline V CDR1 and CDR2: MNHNS, SASEGT. This CDR3 contains 12 residues.

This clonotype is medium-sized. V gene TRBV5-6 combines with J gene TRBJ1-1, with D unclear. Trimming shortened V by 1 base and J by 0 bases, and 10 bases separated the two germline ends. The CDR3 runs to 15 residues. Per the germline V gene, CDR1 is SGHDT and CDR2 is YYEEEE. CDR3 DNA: TGTGCCAGCAGCTTGTTCGGATCTTTGAACACTGAAGCTTTCTTT. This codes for CASSLFGSLNTEAFF.

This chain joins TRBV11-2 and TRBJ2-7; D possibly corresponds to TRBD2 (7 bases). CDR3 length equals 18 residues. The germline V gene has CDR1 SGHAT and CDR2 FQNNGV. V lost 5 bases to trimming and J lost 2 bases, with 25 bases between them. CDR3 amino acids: CASSQLRGGAEKTYEQYF. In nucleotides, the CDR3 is TGTGCCAGCAGCCAGCTTAGGGGGGGGGCAGAGAAGACCTACGAGCAGTACTTC.

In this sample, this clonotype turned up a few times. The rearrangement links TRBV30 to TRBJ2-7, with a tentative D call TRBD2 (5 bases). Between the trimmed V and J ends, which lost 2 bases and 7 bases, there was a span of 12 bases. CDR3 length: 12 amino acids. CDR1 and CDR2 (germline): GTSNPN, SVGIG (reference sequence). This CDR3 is CAWSPSGGEQYF. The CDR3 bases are TGTGCCTGGAGTCCGAGCGGTGGAGAGCAGTACTTC.

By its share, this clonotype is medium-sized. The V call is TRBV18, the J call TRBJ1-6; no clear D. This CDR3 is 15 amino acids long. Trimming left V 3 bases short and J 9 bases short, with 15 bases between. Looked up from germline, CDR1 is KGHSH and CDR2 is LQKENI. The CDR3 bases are TGTGCCAGCTCACCGATTGCCGGGCCCGCTTCACCCCTCCACTTT. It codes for CASSPIAGPASPLHF.

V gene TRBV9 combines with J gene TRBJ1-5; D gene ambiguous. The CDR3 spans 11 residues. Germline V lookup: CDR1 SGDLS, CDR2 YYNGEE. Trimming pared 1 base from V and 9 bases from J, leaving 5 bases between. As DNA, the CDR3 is TGTGCCAGCAGCGTAATAGGGCCCCAGCATTTT. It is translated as CASSVIGPQHF.

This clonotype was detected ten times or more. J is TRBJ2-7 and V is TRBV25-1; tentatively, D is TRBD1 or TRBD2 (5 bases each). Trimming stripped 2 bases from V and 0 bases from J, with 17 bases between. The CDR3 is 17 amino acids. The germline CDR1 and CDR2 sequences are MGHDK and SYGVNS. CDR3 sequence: CASSEGGRGFLSYEQYF. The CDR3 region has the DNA TGTGCCAGCAGTGAAGGGGGAAGGGGCTTCCTCTCCTACGAGCAGTACTTC.

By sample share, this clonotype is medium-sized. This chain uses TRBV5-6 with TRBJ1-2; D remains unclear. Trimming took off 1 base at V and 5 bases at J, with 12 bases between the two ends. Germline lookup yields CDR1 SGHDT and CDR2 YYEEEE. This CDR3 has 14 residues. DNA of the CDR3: TGTGCCAGCAGCTTGAGGGCAGCGGGATATGGCTACACCTTC. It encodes CASSLRAAGYGYTF.

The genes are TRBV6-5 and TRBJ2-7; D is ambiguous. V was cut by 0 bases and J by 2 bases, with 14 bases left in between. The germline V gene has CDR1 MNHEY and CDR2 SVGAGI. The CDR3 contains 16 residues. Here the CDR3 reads CASSYSRQDLTYEQYF. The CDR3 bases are TGTGCCAGCAGTTACTCACGGCAGGACCTAACCTACGAGCAGTACTTC.

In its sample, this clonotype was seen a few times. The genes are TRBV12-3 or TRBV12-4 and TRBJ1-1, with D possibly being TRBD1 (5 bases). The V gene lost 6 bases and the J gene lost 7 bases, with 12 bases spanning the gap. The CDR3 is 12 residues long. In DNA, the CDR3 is TGTGCCAGCAGCTCCAGGGTGGTTGAAGCTTTCTTT. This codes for CASSSRVVEAFF.

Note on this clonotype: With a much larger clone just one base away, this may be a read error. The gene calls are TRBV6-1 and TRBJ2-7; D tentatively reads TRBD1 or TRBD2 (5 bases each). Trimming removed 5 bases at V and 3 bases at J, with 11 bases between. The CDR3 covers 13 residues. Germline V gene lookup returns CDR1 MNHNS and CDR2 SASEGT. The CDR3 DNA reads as TGTGCCAGCAGTTTAGCGACAGTCTACGAGCAGTACTTC. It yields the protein CASSLATVYEQYF.

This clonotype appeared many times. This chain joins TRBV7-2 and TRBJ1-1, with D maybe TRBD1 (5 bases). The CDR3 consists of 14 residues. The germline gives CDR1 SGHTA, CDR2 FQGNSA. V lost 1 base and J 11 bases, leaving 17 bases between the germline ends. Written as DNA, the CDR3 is TGTGCCAGCAGCTTAGGGGGCTACGGAGGATGGGCTTTCTTT. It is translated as CASSLGGYGGWAFF.

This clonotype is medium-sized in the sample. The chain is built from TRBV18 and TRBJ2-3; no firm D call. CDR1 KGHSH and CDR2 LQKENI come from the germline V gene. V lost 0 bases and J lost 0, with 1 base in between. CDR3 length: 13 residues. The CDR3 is CASSPPSTDTQYF. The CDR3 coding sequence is TGTGCCAGCTCACCACCTAGCACAGATACGCAGTATTTT.